These 22 T cell receptor beta chains originate from one sample sequenced in a study of regulatory T cells in long-lasting Graves disease. With iRepertoire HTBI primers and Arm-PCR of CDR3 regions, TCR beta libraries were built. From the multiplex PCR reads, TCRdb called clonotypes with MiXCR, one entry per CDR3 protein. This table has around 460,000 distinct CDR3 sequences, around a fifth appearing once. Time point in this sample: persistent/refractory GD, antithyroid drugs over 5 years with positive TRAb. From RNA extracted from PBMCs, the TCR library was made. Sequences were derived from peripheral blood mononuclear cells (PBMCs), sampled when the disease was refractory, from a patient treated with antithyroid drugs. The receptor source for this set is a female donor with Graves disease.

This clonotype was observed many times. The chain recombines TRBV15 with TRBJ2-7; TRBD1 aligns across 7 bases. The V gene's germline CDR1 is LNHNV and CDR2 YYDKDF (reference sequence). The CDR3 extends over 14 amino acids. The ends lost 2 bases at V and 3 bases at J; junction bases unmatched: 4. The CDR3 DNA is TGTGCCACCAGCAGAAGCCGACAGGGCTACGAGCAGTACTTC. Protein: CATSRSRQGYEQYF.

To note about this clonotype: A much larger clone lies a single base off, so this may be a read error. The chain has TRBV2 and TRBJ2-4, with D tentatively TRBD2 (5 bases). CDR1 and CDR2 from the germline V gene are SNHLY and FYNNEI. The CDR3 is made up of 15 amino acids. Trimming cost V 2 bases and J 3 bases, with 11 bases left between them. The CDR3 coding sequence is TGTGCCAGCAGTGAATACGATGGAGGCAAAAACATTCAGTACTTC. This encodes CASSEYDGGKNIQYF.

This clonotype occurred a few times. The V call is TRBV6-1, the J call TRBJ2-5, with 11 nucleotides matching TRBD2. Germline CDR1 is MNHNS and CDR2 is SASEGT. This CDR3 contains 17 residues. V lost 6 bases, J lost 4 bases, and 13 bases stayed unmatched. CDR3 sequence: CASRHFDDGTSGETQYF. CDR3 DNA sequence: TGTGCCAGCAGACACTTTGACGACGGGACTAGCGGAGAGACCCAGTACTTC.

Concerning this clonotype: Without the conserved terminal phenylalanine or tryptophan, this CDR3 likely stems from a read error. CDR3 nucleotides: TGTGCCAGCAGCGTTGACCGGGGCACGGCTAATGAAAAACTGTTTCTT. Translating gives CASSVDRGTANEKLFL. The chain is built from TRBV28 and TRBJ1-4, with D maybe TRBD1 (5 bases). Germline V gene lookup returns CDR1 MDHEN and CDR2 SYDVKM. The CDR3 spans 16 residues. Trimming took off 6 bases at V and 3 bases at J, with 17 bases between the two ends.

This clonotype was seen ten or more times. The V gene is TRBV6-5, the J gene TRBJ1-2; 9 nucleotides line up with TRBD1. The V segment lost 2 bases and the J segment 4 bases; nucleotides outside the gene matches: 8. This CDR3 spans 16 amino acids. In germline, CDR1 is MNHEY, CDR2 SVGAGI. In DNA form, the CDR3 reads TGTGCCAGCAGTTACACGATACAGGGGGCCGGCTATGGCTACACCTTC. This encodes CASSYTIQGAGYGYTF.

The rearrangement joins TRBV28 to TRBJ2-7; D is unclear. There are 13 residues in the CDR3. Germline V gives CDR1 MDHEN, CDR2 SYDVKM. V was shortened by 3 bases and J by 2 bases, with 8 bases between the two germline ends. CDR3: CASSFMPPYEQYF. CDR3 nucleotide sequence: TGTGCCAGCAGTTTCATGCCCCCCTACGAGCAGTACTTC.

The table lists this clonotype with many counts. The chain carries TRBV19 and TRBJ2-2; D unclear. This CDR3 contains 15 residues. The germline CDR1 and CDR2 sequences are LNHDA and SQIVND (reference sequence). V lost 5 bases to trimming and J lost 2 bases, with 12 bases between them. This chain's CDR3 is CASSPYSPNTGELFF. The CDR3 region has the DNA TGTGCCAGTAGTCCCTACTCCCCTAACACCGGGGAGCTGTTTTTT.

CDR3 in amino acids: CASGQGKGTEAFF. The CDR3 bases are TGTGCCAGCGGACAGGGGAAGGGCACTGAAGCTTTCTTT. The genes are TRBV12-3 or TRBV12-4 and TRBJ1-1; 9 bases map to TRBD1. This CDR3 has 13 amino acids. V trimming: 8 bases; J trimming: 4 bases; junction bases outside the gene matches: 5.

The V call is TRBV3-1, the J call TRBJ2-1; TRBD2 aligns across 12 bases. Looked up from germline, CDR1 is LGHDT and CDR2 is YNNKEL (reference sequence). V shed 6 bases, J shed 5 bases, and the junction held 8 bases outside the gene matches. The CDR3 is made up of 16 amino acids. Here the CDR3 reads CASSRTLAGGDNEQFF. The CDR3 nucleotides read TGTGCCAGCAGTCGAACCCTAGCGGGAGGGGACAATGAGCAGTTCTTC.

This clonotype has at least ten counts. The rearrangement uses TRBV20-1 and TRBJ1-1, with D tentatively TRBD1 (6 bases). CDR1 is DFQATT, CDR2 SNEGSKA, per germline (reference sequence). Between the trimmed V and J ends, which lost 7 bases and 3 bases, there was a span of 12 bases. This CDR3 is 12 amino acids long. CDR3 region: CSVTRGDTEAFF. CDR3 in DNA: TGCAGTGTCACGAGGGGGGACACTGAAGCTTTCTTT.

This clonotype has ten or more counts. This chain links TRBV11-2 with TRBJ2-5, with D possibly TRBD2 on 6 matching bases. Trimming took 5 bases from V and 1 from J, leaving 11 bases between them. This CDR3 contains 14 residues. CDR1 and CDR2 from the germline V gene are SGHAT and FQNNGV. CDR3 loop: CASSGGLSQETQYF. CDR3 bases: TGTGCCAGCAGCGGGGGACTGTCCCAAGAGACCCAGTACTTC.

The chain combines TRBV4-2 with TRBJ2-5; 12 bases match TRBD2. This CDR3 is 18 amino acids long. Germline V gene data show CDR1 as LGHNA and CDR2 as YNFKEQ. Germline trimming cut 0 bases from V and 5 bases from J; bases unmatched to any gene: 10. The CDR3: CASSQDPSGGAEAETQYF. As DNA, the CDR3 is TGTGCCAGCAGCCAAGATCCTAGCGGGGGGGCCGAGGCGGAGACCCAGTACTTC.

This chain joins TRBV6-1 and TRBJ2-2; 7 positions match TRBD2. Germline V CDR1 and CDR2: MNHNS, SASEGT. CDR3 length: 14 residues. V shed 7 bases, J shed 5 bases, and the junction held 7 bases outside the gene matches. The CDR3 nucleotides read TGTGCCAGCACCAAGAACGGGAGGACCGGGGAGCTGTTTTTT. Translation: CASTKNGRTGELFF.

Turning to this clonotype: Mismatch with germline at one junction end may stem from a read error. The rearrangement links TRBV2 to TRBJ2-7; D is possibly TRBD2 (6 bases). Germline lookup yields CDR1 SNHLY and CDR2 FYNNEI. The CDR3 is made up of 13 amino acids. DNA of the CDR3: TGTGCCAGCAATCCGGGGGTGAGAGGGGAGCGGTACTTC. This sequence encodes CASNPGVRGERYF.

This clonotype was picked up many times. The chain combines TRBV6-5 with TRBJ1-5, with TRBD1 matching over 7 bases. Germline assignment: CDR1 MNHEY and CDR2 SVGAGI. This CDR3 region has 15 residues. The ends lost 2 bases at V and 9 bases at J; junction bases unmatched: 10. The CDR3 loop reads CASSYGAEGGWPQHF. CDR3 nucleotides: TGTGCCAGCAGTTACGGAGCGGAAGGGGGCTGGCCCCAGCATTTT.

This clonotype has a count of ten or more. The rearrangement uses TRBV28 and TRBJ1-5; D is possibly TRBD1 (6 bases). CDR1 MDHEN and CDR2 SYDVKM come from the germline V gene. This CDR3 is 11 amino acids long. Trimming cost V 6 bases and J 6 bases, with 6 bases left between them. The CDR3 loop is CASSRGQPQHF. DNA for the CDR3: TGTGCCAGCAGCAGGGGTCAGCCCCAGCATTTT.

V and J are TRBV7-3 and TRBJ2-2; D remains unclear. The CDR3 contains 16 residues. V lost 1 base to trimming and J lost 4 bases, with 13 bases between them. Germline CDR1 reads SGHTA; CDR2 reads FQGTGA. CDR3 nucleotide sequence: TGTGCCAGCAGCTTAAACCCCGGGTTAGCCACCGGGGAGCTGTTTTTT. Protein: CASSLNPGLATGELFF.

The chain links TRBV29-1 to TRBJ2-1; 7 positions agree with TRBD2. The CDR3 totals 13 residues. Looked up from germline, CDR1 is SQVTM and CDR2 is ANQGSEA. V trimming: 3 bases; J trimming: 7 bases; junction bases outside the gene matches: 6. CDR3 nucleotide sequence: TGCAGCGTTGAGAGCGCGGGAGTTAATGAGCAGTTCTTC. It is translated as CSVESAGVNEQFF.

This clonotype was recorded at least ten times. The chain is built from TRBV19 and TRBJ1-2; no definite D call. The germline gives CDR1 LNHDA, CDR2 SQIVND (reference sequence). This CDR3 comprises 15 residues. Between the trimmed V and J ends, which lost 7 bases and 3 bases, there was a span of 18 bases. CDR3 loop: CASMAPRNAHYGYTF. CDR3 nucleotide sequence: TGTGCCAGTATGGCCCCAAGAAACGCTCACTATGGCTACACCTTC.

V usage is TRBV27 and J usage is TRBJ1-1; unclear D gene. Trimming pared 3 bases from V and 8 bases from J, leaving 10 bases between. Germline V gives CDR1 MNHEY, CDR2 SMNVEV (reference sequence). There are 12 residues in the CDR3. Here the CDR3 DNA reads TGTGCCAGCAGTTTTTTGGGAGGAGAAGCTTTCTTT. Its translation: CASSFLGGEAFF.

A word on this clonotype: An end of the junction differs from the germline gene, which may be a read error. The rearrangement links TRBV2 to TRBJ1-4; D gene ambiguous. Germline V gives CDR1 SNHLY, CDR2 FYNNEI. The length of the CDR3 is 17 residues. DNA for the CDR3: TGTGCCAGCAGTGAAGCGCGGTCGGGCGTGAAAGATGAAACACTGTTTTTT. This codes for CASSEARSGVKDETLFF.

This clonotype was seen at least ten times. This chain joins TRBV2 and TRBJ1-5; a possible D gene is TRBD1 (5 bases). Germline CDR1 SNHLY, CDR2 FYNNEI. CDR3 length: 14 residues. Trimming left V 6 bases short and J 4 bases short, with 13 bases between. CDR3 DNA: TGTGCCAGCAGAGGGGAAGCGGGGAATCAGCCCCAGCATTTT. Protein: CASRGEAGNQPQHF.